Listed below are T cell receptor beta chains from one sample, sequenced in a study of blood T cell repertoires in COVID-19. Data came from immunoSEQ multiplex PCR; TCRdb stores just in-frame clones and leaves some out. The sample lists around 100,000 clones, roughly 80% occurring once. The sequenced material came from peripheral blood. The receptors were sampled from a man in his sixties with active or convalescent COVID-19. CDR3s include the opening cysteine and the closing phenylalanine or tryptophan. The order of the fields is D gene, V gene, J gene, clone size, CDR3 protein, CDR3 DNA. The D gene is left open where the match is weak. Only part of the rows carry a size: once, few, many, or a class if the clone is expanded.

D: TRBD1
V: TRBV5-4
J: TRBJ1-2
size: NA
CDR3: CASSTGTVYNYGYTF
DNA: TGTGCCAGCAGCACCGGGACAGTCTATAACTATGGCTACACCTTC

D: NA
V: TRBV7-2
J: TRBJ1-2
size: NA
CDR3: CASSLDWRGVGGYTF
DNA: TGTGCCAGCAGCTTAGACTGGCGGGGCGTCGGGGGCTACACCTTC

D: TRBD2
V: TRBV18
J: TRBJ2-1
size: NA
CDR3: CASSPRGTSGRSNEQFF
DNA: TGTGCCAGCTCACCACGGGGGACTAGCGGGAGAAGCAATGAGCAGTTCTTC

D: NA
V: TRBV19
J: TRBJ2-1
size: NA
CDR3: CASSIDTGMDEQFF
DNA: TGTGCCAGTAGTATAGATACAGGGATGGATGAGCAGTTCTTC

D: TRBD2
V: TRBV19
J: TRBJ2-2
size: NA
CDR3: CASSIRVSGRALTGELFF
DNA: TGTGCCAGTAGTATTCGGGTTAGCGGGAGGGCCCTAACCGGGGAGCTGTTTTTT

D: NA
V: TRBV19
J: TRBJ1-1
size: NA
CDR3: CASSPTGNTEAFF
DNA: TGTGCCAGTAGCCCCACAGGGAACACTGAAGCTTTCTTT

D: TRBD2
V: TRBV19
J: TRBJ2-7
size: few
CDR3: CASSIQAGGRYEQYF
DNA: TGTGCCAGTAGTATTCAAGCGGGAGGAAGATACGAGCAGTACTTC

D: NA
V: TRBV29-1
J: TRBJ2-2
size: NA
CDR3: CSARGQGVGELFF
DNA: TGCAGCGCCCGGGGGCAGGGGGTCGGGGAGCTGTTTTTT

D: NA
V: TRBV6-4
J: TRBJ2-1
size: NA
CDR3: CASSVGPPTYNEQFF
DNA: TGTGCCAGCAGCGTGGGGCCACCTACCTACAATGAGCAGTTCTTC

D: NA
V: TRBV24-1
J: TRBJ1-3
size: few
CDR3: CATSDSGISSGNTIYF
DNA: TGTGCCACCAGTGATTCTGGCATCAGCTCTGGAAACACCATATATTTT

D: NA
V: TRBV7-8
J: TRBJ1-5
size: NA
CDR3: CASSLDVSAQHF
DNA: TGTGCCAGCAGCCTTGATGTAAGCGCCCAGCATTTT

D: TRBD1
V: TRBV9
J: TRBJ1-2
size: NA
CDR3: CASSTSGTGKYGYTF
DNA: TGTGCCAGCAGCACCAGCGGGACAGGAAAATATGGCTACACCTTC

D: NA
V: TRBV30
J: TRBJ2-7
size: NA
CDR3: CAWRTGTSPSGEQYF
DNA: TGTGCCTGGAGGACCGGGACTTCACCCTCCGGGGAGCAGTACTTC

D: NA
V: TRBV24-1
J: TRBJ1-1
size: NA
CDR3: CATSDTYNCPLKEAFF
DNA: TGTGCCACCAGTGATACTTATAATTGTCCACTCAAGGAAGCTTTCTTT

D: TRBD2
V: TRBV9
J: TRBJ2-7
size: once
CDR3: CASSVGTSGRHEQYF
DNA: TGTGCCAGCAGCGTTGGGACTAGCGGACGGCACGAGCAGTACTTC

D: NA
V: TRBV29-1
J: TRBJ2-5
size: NA
CDR3: CSVRTPFQETQYF
DNA: TGCAGCGTCCGGACTCCATTCCAAGAGACCCAGTACTTC

D: NA
V: TRBV6-5
J: TRBJ2-3
size: NA
CDR3: CASRVATTDTQYF
DNA: TGTGCCAGCAGAGTAGCGACCACAGATACGCAGTATTTT

D: NA
V: TRBV27
J: TRBJ1-5
size: NA
CDR3: CASSLTGSQPQHF
DNA: TGTGCCAGCAGTTTAACCGGGAGTCAGCCCCAGCATTTT

D: TRBD1
V: TRBV5-1
J: TRBJ1-4
size: NA
CDR3: CASSLDGTVNEKLFF
DNA: TGCGCCAGCAGCTTAGACGGGACAGTGAATGAAAAACTGTTTTTT

D: TRBD1
V: TRBV10-3
J: TRBJ1-6
size: few
CDR3: CATRFGQGWNSPLHF
DNA: TGTGCCACCAGATTCGGACAGGGGTGGAATTCACCCCTCCACTTT

D: TRBD1
V: TRBV29-1
J: TRBJ1-4
size: NA
CDR3: CSVGQGNNEKLFF
DNA: TGCAGCGTTGGACAGGGGAACAATGAAAAACTGTTTTTT

D: NA
V: TRBV5-6
J: TRBJ2-5
size: NA
CDR3: CASSSRNGETQYF
DNA: TGTGCCAGCAGCTCTAGGAACGGAGAGACCCAGTACTTC